This T cell receptor (beta chain) is drawn from a study of CD8 T cells in Susac syndrome. Controls matched for sex and age were healthy donors. The CD8+ and CD4+ T cells were isolated magnetically using a negative isolation approach, whereas the TEMRA cells were enriched by FACS. J lost 0 bases, V lost 1 base, and 8 bases had no gene match. The CDR3 contains 17 residues. The germline gives CDR1 SGHVS, CDR2 FQNEAQ. An amount of RNA that ranged from roughly 0.45 to 1 ug was reverse transcribed with random hexamers. TCR beta CDR3 was amplified by immunoSEQ covering 54 Vbeta and 13 Jbeta. Via MiXCR, TCRdb re-called the immunoSEQ multiplex PCR reads, giving one row per CDR3 protein. This sample has around 50,000 distinct CDR3 sequences, with about 92% found just once.

Sequencing was carried out using CD8+ T cells from PBMCs. The clonotype originates from a human donor in good health. The rearrangement uses TRBV7-8 and TRBJ1-1, with 7 bases fitting TRBD1. CDR3 nucleotide sequence: TGTGCCAGCAGCTTAGGACAGGGCCCTTCCTTGAACACTGAAGCTTTCTTT. Translating gives CASSLGQGPSLNTEAFF.